This T cell receptor (beta chain) is drawn from a study of T cell changes during pregnancy in multiple sclerosis. The V and J ends lost 4 bases and 1 base, in that order; junction bases with no gene match: 3. Germline lookup yields CDR1 MGHRA and CDR2 YSYEKL. This CDR3 is built from 15 residues. Assay: immunoSEQ multiplex PCR; the TCRdb copy retains only in-frame clones and omits some. The sample includes 35,000 to 45,000 clones, roughly nine tenths seen only once; the top ten take under 1%. This receptor was obtained from a female donor with multiple sclerosis, enrolled in a pregnancy study. The specimen comprised CD4+ T cells from peripheral blood mononuclear cells, sampled after pregnancy. This chain links TRBV4-1 with TRBJ2-2; 7 bases match TRBD1. The CDR3: CASSRRDRNTGELFF. The CDR3 DNA is TGCGCCAGCAGCCGACGGGACAGGAACACCGGGGAGCTGTTTTTT.